This T cell receptor (beta chain) derives from a study of CD8+ T cells in alopecia areata (dated by TCRdb to 2016 to 2019). About the investigation overall: Treated patients were enrolled in an open-label pilot trial of oral tofacitinib, 5 to 10 mg twice daily, for moderate-to-severe alopecia areata. Patients stayed on tofacitinib for 6 to 18 months and then had 6 months of follow-up off drug so that delayed response and recurrence could be assessed. For the treated patients, the SALT score, which quantifies what percentage of scalp surface area is affected, served as the measure of disease severity. To study T cell clonal expansion in alopecia areata, the researchers applied high-throughput TCRbeta sequencing to both the C3H/HeJ mouse model and human patients. On the human side, TCRbeta sequencing was run on scalp tissue and on sorted CD4+ and CD8+ peripheral blood T cells from healthy controls and from alopecia areata patients with either patchy or totalis/universalis disease. Biopsies were taken from tofacitinib-treated patients at baseline and at 4 and 24 weeks of treatment, and a later scalp biopsy was taken in several of the tofacitinib-treated patients. Scalp clonality was compared across normal scalp (n=4), patchy alopecia areata scalp (n=8), and alopecia totalis/universalis scalp (n=8). The RNA source kit depended on sample type: the PAXgene miRNA kit for fixed scalp, the miRNeasy kit for PBMCs, and the RNeasy kit for mouse skin. TCRbeta CDR3 regions were amplified by immunoSEQ multiplex PCR with 35 Vbeta forward and 13 Jbeta reverse primers. The study at large found these results: Compared with normal scalp, lesional scalp had higher clonality and more expanded CD8+ clones, particularly in alopecia totalis/universalis, a pattern that suggests antigenic drive. With tofacitinib, both scalp clonality and the number of expanded CD8+ clones among the top 100 scalp clones went down significantly. During tofacitinib treatment, many expanded lesional clones stuck around in both scalp and blood, and this persistence may partly explain why relapse happens after treatment is stopped. Unlike mouse skin, where gammadelta T cells dominate, normal human skin contains resident alphabeta T cells that get sequenced too, which complicates analysis of the scalp TCR repertoire. TCR sequences shared between patients were less clear than in mice, possibly partly because of HLA diversity in the patient population. Because the treated cohort was small and had just a single nonresponder, larger studies are needed to establish links between baseline CD8+ expansion and response.

Including cysteine and phenylalanine, the CDR3 has 19 amino acids. CDR3 DNA is the only sequence kept; it has 57 bases, read in frame from the first base. The germline V gene supplies CDR1 SGHAT and CDR2 FQNNGV. The germline V and J ends show losses of 5 bases and 8 bases respectively, and no gene match explains 23 bases of the junction. The library was made by the immunoSEQ multiplex PCR assay. RNA was extracted from all samples and reverse transcribed into cDNA as template for TCR sequencing. First-strand cDNA was synthesized using SuperScript III with a 2:1 mix of oligo-dT and random hexamers. Amplification bias was assessed with a synthetic immune receptor repertoire, and residual bias was removed computationally. The published analysis was carried out like this. Raw reads were preprocessed to remove errors, and CDR3 was defined according to IMGT conventions as the region from the conserved cysteine to phenylalanine. To get clonality, Shannon entropy was normalized by log2 of the number of productive unique TCRs and the result was subtracted from 1. Scalp TCRbeta sequences were cross-referenced with sorted blood CD4 and CD8 repertoires so that the CD4 or CD8 identity of scalp clones could be inferred. Sourced from immuneACCESS, this table was stored by TCRdb with only in-frame sequences that have V and J called. A share of the clones is absent; for the studies checked, an unresolved V gene accounts for under half, and the remainder has no known explanation. Clone size and the V and J calls come from that table; the DNA yielded D and trimming. The sample yields about 190,000 clones; approximately 56% were counted once. The ten largest make up less than 0.8% of the sample.

This clone was counted once. The specificity of this receptor is unknown. No much larger clone is present one base from it, and per-base qualities are unavailable. The time point tag for this specimen amounts to: around 4 weeks on oral tofacitinib. What the treatment or condition label conveys for this sample: oral pan-JAK inhibitor, 5-10 mg twice daily. Lesional scalp punch biopsies and peripheral blood were collected from alopecia areata patients. After PBMCs were isolated by density centrifugation and stained for CD3, CD4 and CD8, a FACSAria was used to sort CD4+ and CD8+ T cells. Sequenced material: CD4+ T cells sorted from blood, taken at week 4, from a patient treated with tofacitinib. The receptor was derived from a human donor with alopecia areata. This receptor chain uses TRBV11-2 and TRBJ2-1, with TRBD2 identical over 8 junction bases. The sequenced DNA is TGTGCCAGCAGCCATAGCACAGGGTTCGGGACTAGGCGGGACGATGAGCAGTTCTTC. This codes for CASSHSTGFGTRRDDEQFF.